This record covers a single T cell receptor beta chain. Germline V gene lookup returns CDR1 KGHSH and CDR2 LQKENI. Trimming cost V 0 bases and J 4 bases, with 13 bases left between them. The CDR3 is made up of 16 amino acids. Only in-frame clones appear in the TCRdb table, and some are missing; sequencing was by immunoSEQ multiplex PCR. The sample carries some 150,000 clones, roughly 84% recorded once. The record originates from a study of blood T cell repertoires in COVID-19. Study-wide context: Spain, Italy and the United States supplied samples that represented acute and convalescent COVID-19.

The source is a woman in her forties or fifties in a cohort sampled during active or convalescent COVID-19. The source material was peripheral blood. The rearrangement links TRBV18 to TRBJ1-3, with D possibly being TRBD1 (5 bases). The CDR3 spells CASSPPAGVRGNTIYF. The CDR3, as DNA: TGTGCCAGCTCACCACCGGCGGGGGTGAGGGGAAACACCATATATTTT. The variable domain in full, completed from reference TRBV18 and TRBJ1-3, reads NAGVMQNPRHLVRRRGQEARLRCSPMKGHSHVYWYRQLPEEGLKFMVYLQKENIIDESGMPKERFSAEFPKEGPSILRIQQVVRGDSAAYFCASSPPAGVRGNTIYFGEGSWLTVV.